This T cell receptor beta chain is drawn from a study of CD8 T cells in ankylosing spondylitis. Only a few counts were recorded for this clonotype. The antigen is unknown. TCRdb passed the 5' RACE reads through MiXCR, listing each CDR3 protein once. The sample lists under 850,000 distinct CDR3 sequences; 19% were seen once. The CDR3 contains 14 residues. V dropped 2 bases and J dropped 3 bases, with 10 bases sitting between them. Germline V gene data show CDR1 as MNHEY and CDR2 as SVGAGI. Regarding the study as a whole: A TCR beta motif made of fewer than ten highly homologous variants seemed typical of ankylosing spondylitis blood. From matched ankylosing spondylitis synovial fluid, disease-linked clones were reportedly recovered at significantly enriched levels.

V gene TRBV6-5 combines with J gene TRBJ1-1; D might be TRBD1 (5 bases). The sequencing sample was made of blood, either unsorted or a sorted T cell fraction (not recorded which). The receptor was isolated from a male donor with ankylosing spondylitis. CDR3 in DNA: TGTGCCAGCAGTTACGGAGGGGCTTACACTGAAGCTTTCTTT. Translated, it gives CASSYGGAYTEAFF.